This T cell receptor (beta chain) was sequenced in a study of control samples from healthy donors and cancer patients. Using immunoSEQ multiplex PCR, the repertoire was profiled, and TCRdb retains in-frame clones only, with some absent. The sample includes some 130,000 clones, about 95% seen only once; the top ten take about 4%. The V gene's germline CDR1 is SQVTM and CDR2 ANQGSEA. V lost 0 bases to trimming and J lost 4 bases, with 10 bases between them. This CDR3 is built from 14 residues. The receptor was isolated from a man between 25 and 39 years old in good health. The rearrangement links TRBV29-1 to TRBJ1-5; D is unclear. The sample consisted of blood. CDR3 in amino acids: CSVEDPTDNQPQHF. The CDR3 region has the DNA TGCAGCGTTGAAGATCCCACAGATAATCAGCCCCAGCATTTT.